The entry that follows covers one TCR beta chain sequence. From germline, CDR1 is SEHNR and CDR2 FQNEAQ (reference sequence). The CDR3 totals 16 residues. V was trimmed by 4 bases and J by 0 bases, leaving 15 bases between them. The entry originates in a study of cytomegalovirus exposure and HLA in healthy donors. Vbeta (60) and Jbeta (13) primers were used in the PCR. TCRdb keeps only in-frame clones here, not all; method: immunoSEQ multiplex PCR. The sample consists of some 140,000 clones, 60% to 80% of them appearing once. These donors, healthy bone marrow donors, were studied. Despite likely unrecorded immune exposures, the donors were nominally healthy at the time of sampling.

Sequencing input: PBMCs. This chain connects TRBV7-9 to TRBJ1-1, with a possible D match to TRBD1 (6 bases). The receptor was isolated from a man between 18 and 29 years old in good health and CMV-seronegative. CDR3 bases: TGTGCCAGCAGCTCCCCCAAGGGGGGGCTGAACACTGAAGCTTTCTTT. Protein product: CASSSPKGGLNTEAFF.